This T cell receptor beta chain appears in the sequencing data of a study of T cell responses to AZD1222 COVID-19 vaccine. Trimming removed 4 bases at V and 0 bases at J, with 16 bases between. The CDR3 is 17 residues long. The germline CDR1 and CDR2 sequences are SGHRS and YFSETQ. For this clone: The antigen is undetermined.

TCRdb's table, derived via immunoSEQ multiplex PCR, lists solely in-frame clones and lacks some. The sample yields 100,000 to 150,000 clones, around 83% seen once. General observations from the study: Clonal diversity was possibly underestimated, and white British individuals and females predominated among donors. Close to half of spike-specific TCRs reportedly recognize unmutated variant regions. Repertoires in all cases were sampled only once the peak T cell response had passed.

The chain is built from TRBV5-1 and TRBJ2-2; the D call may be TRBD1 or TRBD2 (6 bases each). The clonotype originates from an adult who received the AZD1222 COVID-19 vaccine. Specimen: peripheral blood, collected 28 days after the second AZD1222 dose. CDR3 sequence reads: CASSLRWGAANTGELFF. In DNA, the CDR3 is TGCGCCAGCAGCCTTCGGTGGGGGGCCGCGAACACCGGGGAGCTGTTTTTT. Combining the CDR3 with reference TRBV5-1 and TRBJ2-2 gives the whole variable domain KAGVTQTPRYLIKTRGQQVTLSCSPISGHRSVSWYQQTPGQGLQFLFEYFSETQRNKGNFPGRFSGRQFSNSRSEMNVSTLELGDSALYLCASSLRWGAANTGELFFGEGSRLTVL.